Sequencing of this T cell receptor (beta chain) was carried out in a study of T cell responses to AZD1222 COVID-19 vaccine. Germline V gene lookup returns CDR1 SGDLS and CDR2 YYNGEE. V was cut by 3 bases and J by 4 bases, with 5 bases left in between. The CDR3 contains 11 residues. Study findings and constraints: Sampling that yielded the repertoires occurred only after the peak T cell response. Clonal diversity was possibly underestimated; the donors were predominantly white British and more often female.

As to this clone: Its antigen is as yet unknown.

Assay: immunoSEQ multiplex PCR; the TCRdb copy retains only in-frame clones and omits some. The sample carries 90,000 to 120,000 clones, around 90% recorded once. The chain uses TRBV9 and TRBJ2-7; D not certain. The TCR was taken from an adult who received the AZD1222 COVID-19 vaccine. Sequencing was performed on peripheral blood, taken 28 days after the second AZD1222 dose. This CDR3 is CASSAGYEQYF. The CDR3 region has the DNA TGTGCCAGCAGCGCTGGGTACGAGCAGTACTTC.